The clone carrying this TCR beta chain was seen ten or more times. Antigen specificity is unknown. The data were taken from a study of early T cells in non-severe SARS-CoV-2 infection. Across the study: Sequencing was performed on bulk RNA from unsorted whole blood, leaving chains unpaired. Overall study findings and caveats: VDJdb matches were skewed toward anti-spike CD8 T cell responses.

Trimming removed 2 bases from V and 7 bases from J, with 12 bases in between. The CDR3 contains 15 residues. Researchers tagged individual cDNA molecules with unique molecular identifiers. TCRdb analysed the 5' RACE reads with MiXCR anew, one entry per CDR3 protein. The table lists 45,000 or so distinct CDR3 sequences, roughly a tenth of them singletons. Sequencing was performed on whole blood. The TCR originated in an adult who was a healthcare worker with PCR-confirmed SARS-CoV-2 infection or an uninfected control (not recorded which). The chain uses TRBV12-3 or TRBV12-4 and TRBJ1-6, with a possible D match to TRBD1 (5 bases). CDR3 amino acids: CASSLQGLRNSPLHF. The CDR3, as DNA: TGTGCCAGCAGTTTACAGGGACTGCGAAATTCACCCCTCCACTTT.